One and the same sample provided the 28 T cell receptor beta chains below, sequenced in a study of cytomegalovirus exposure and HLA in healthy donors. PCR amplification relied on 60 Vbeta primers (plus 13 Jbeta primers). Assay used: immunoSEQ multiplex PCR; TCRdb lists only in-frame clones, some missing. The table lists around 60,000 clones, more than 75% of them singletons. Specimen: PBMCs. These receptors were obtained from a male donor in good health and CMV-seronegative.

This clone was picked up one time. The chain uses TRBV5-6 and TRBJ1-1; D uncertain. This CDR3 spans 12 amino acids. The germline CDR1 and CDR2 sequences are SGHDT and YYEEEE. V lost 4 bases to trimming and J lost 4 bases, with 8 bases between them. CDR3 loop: CASSLSITEAFF. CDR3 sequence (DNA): TGTGCCAGCAGCCTCAGTATCACTGAAGCTTTCTTT.

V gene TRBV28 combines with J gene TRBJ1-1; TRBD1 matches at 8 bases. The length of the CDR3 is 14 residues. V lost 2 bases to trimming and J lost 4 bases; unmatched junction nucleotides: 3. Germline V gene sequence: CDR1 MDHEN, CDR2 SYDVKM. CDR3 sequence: CASSLGQGGTEAFF. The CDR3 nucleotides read TGTGCCAGCAGTTTAGGACAGGGTGGCACTGAAGCTTTCTTT.

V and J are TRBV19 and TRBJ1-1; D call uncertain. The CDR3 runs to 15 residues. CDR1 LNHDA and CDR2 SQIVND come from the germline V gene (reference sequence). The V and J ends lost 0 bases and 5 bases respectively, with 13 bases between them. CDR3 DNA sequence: TGTGCCAGTAGTATAGATCGGTTGGCCGGGACTGAAGCTTTCTTT. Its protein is CASSIDRLAGTEAFF. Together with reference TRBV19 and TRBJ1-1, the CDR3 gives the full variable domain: DGGITQSPKYLFRKEGQNVTLSCEQNLNHDAMYWYRQDPGQGLRLIYYSQIVNDFQKGDIAEGYSVSREKKESFPLTVTSAQKNPTAFYLCASSIDRLAGTEAFFGQGTRLTVV.

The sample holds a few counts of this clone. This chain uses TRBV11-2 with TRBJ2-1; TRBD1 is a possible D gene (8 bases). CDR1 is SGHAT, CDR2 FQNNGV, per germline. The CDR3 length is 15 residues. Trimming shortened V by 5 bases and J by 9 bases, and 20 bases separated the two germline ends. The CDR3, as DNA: TGTGCCAGCAGCACCAGGACAGGGACTACAACTGAGCAGTTCTTC. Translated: CASSTRTGTTTEQFF. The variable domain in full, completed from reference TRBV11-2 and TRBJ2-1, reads EAGVAQSPRYKIIEKRQSVAFWCNPISGHATLYWYQQILGQGPKLLIQFQNNGVVDDSQLPKDRFSAERLKGVDSTLKIQPAKLEDSAVYLCASSTRTGTTTEQFFGPGTRLTVL.

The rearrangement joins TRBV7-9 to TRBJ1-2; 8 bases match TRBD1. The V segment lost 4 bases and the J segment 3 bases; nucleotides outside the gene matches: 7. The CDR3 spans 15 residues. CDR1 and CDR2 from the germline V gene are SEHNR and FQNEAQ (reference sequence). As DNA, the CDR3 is TGTGCCAGCAGCTCGGACAGGGTGGTGGACTATGGCTACACCTTC. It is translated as CASSSDRVVDYGYTF.

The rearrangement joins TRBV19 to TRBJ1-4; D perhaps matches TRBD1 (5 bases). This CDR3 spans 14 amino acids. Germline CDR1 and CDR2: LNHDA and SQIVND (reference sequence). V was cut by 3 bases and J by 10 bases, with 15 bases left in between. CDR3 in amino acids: CASSMGTSPGKLFF. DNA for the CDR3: TGTGCCAGTAGTATGGGGACTTCCCCAGGAAAACTGTTTTTT.

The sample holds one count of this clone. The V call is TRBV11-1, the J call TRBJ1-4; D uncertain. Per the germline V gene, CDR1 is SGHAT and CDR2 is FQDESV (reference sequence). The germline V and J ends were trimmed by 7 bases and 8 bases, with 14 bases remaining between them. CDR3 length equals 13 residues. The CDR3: CASMGGEEEKLFF. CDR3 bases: TGTGCCAGCATGGGCGGGGAAGAGGAAAAACTGTTTTTT.

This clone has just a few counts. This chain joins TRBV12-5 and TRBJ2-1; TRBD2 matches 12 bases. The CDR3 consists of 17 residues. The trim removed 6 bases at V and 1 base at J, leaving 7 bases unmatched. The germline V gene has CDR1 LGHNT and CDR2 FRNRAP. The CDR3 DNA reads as TGTGCTAGTGGACTCTCCGGACTAGCGGGGTCCTACAATGAGCAGTTCTTC. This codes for CASGLSGLAGSYNEQFF.

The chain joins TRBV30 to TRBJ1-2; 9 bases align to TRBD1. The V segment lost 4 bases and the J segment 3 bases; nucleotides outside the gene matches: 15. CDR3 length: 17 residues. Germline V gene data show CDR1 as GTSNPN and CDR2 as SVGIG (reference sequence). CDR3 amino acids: CAWISQNLDRGYYGYTF. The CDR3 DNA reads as TGTGCCTGGATTAGCCAGAATCTGGACAGGGGATACTATGGCTACACCTTC.

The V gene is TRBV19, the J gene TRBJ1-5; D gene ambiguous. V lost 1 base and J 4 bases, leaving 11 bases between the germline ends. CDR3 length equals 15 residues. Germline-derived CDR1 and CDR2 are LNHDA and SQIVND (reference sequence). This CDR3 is CASSIVARGNQPQHF. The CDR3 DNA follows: TGTGCCAGTAGTATAGTGGCCCGGGGAAATCAGCCCCAGCATTTT. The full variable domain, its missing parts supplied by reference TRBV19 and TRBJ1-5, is DGGITQSPKYLFRKEGQNVTLSCEQNLNHDAMYWYRQDPGQGLRLIYYSQIVNDFQKGDIAEGYSVSREKKESFPLTVTSAQKNPTAFYLCASSIVARGNQPQHFGDGTRLSIL.

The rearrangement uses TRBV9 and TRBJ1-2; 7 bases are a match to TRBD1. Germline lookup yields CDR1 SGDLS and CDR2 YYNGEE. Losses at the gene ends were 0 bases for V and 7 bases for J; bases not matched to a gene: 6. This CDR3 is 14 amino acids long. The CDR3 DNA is TGTGCCAGCAGCGTAGACCCTCAGGGGGGTGGCTACACCTTC. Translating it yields CASSVDPQGGGYTF.

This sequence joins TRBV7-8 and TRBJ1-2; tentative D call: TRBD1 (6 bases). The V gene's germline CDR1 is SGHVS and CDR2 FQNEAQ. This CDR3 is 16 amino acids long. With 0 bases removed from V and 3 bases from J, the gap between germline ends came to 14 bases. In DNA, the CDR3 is TGTGCCAGCAGCTTAGCGGTGGGGGGGCGCGACTATGGCTACACCTTC. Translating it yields CASSLAVGGRDYGYTF.

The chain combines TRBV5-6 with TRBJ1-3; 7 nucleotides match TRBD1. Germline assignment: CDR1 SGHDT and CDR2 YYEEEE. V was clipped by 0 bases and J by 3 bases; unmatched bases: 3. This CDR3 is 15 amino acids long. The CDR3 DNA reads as TGTGCCAGCAGCTTGGTAGGGGGCGGTGGAAACACCATATATTTT. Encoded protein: CASSLVGGGGNTIYF.

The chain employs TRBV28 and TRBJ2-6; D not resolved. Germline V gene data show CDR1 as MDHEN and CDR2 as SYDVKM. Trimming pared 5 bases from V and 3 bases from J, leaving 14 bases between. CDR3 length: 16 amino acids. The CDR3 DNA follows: TGTGCCAGCAGTCCCCCGGGTCCGTATGGGGCCAACGTCCTGACTTTC. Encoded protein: CASSPPGPYGANVLTF.

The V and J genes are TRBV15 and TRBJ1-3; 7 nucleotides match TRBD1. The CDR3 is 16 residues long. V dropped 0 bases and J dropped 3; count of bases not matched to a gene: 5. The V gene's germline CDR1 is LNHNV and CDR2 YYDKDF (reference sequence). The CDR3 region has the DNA TGTGCCACCAGCAGAGAGGCAGGGGGTCTTGGAAACACCATATATTTT. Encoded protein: CATSREAGGLGNTIYF. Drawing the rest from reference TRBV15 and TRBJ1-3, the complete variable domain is DAMVIQNPRYQVTQFGKPVTLSCSQTLNHNVMYWYQQKSSQAPKLLFHYYDKDFNNEADTPDNFQSRRPNTSFCFLDIRSPGLGDTAMYLCATSREAGGLGNTIYFGEGSWLTVV.

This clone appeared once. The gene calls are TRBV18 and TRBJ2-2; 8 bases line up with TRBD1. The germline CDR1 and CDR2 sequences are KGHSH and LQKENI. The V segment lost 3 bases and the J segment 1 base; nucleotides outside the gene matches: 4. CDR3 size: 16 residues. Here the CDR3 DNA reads TGTGCCAGCTCACCGGCCGGACAGGGGAACACCGGGGAGCTGTTTTTT. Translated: CASSPAGQGNTGELFF.

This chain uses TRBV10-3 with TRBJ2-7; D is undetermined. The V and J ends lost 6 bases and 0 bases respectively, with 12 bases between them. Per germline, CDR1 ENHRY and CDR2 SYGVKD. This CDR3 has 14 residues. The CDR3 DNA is TGTGCCATCAGCCTGAACTCCCGCTCCTACGAGCAGTACTTC. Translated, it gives CAISLNSRSYEQYF.

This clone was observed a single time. The CDR3 sequence is CASSQDGGALNEKLFF. CDR3 nucleotides: TGCGCCAGCAGCCAAGACGGAGGGGCCCTTAATGAAAAACTGTTTTTT. The chain is built from TRBV4-3 and TRBJ1-4, with D perhaps matching TRBD1 (5 bases). Per germline, CDR1 LGHNA and CDR2 YSLEER. V was shortened by 0 bases and J by 4 bases, with 12 bases between the two germline ends. This CDR3 contains 16 residues.

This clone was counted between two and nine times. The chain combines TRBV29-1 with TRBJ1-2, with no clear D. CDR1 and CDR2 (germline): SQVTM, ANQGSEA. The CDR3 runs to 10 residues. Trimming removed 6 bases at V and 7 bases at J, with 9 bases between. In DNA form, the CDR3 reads TGCAGCGTCGCAGGATCTGGCTACACCTTC. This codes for CSVAGSGYTF.

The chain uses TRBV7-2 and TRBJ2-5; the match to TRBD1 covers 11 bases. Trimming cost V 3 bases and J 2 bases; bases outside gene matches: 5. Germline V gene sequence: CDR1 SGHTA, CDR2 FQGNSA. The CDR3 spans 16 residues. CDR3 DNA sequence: TGTGCCAGCAGCTTGGTGGGACAGGGGGTACAAGAGACCCAGTACTTC. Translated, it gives CASSLVGQGVQETQYF.

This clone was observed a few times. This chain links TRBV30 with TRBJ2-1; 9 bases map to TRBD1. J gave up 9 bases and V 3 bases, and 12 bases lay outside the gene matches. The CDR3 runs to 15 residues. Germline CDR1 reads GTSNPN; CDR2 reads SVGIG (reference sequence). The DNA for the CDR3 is TGTGCCTGGAGCGGAGACAGGGGGAATTGGAGTGAGCAGTTCTTC. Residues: CAWSGDRGNWSEQFF.

In nucleotides, the CDR3 is TGCGCCAGCAGCCAGGCGACGGGACTTACTCAAGAGACCCAGTACTTC. It is translated as CASSQATGLTQETQYF. The chain carries TRBV4-3 and TRBJ2-5; D possibly corresponds to TRBD2 (6 bases). This CDR3 is 16 amino acids long. V gave up 3 bases and J gave up 2 bases, with 16 bases separating them. Germline CDR1 is LGHNA and CDR2 is YSLEER.

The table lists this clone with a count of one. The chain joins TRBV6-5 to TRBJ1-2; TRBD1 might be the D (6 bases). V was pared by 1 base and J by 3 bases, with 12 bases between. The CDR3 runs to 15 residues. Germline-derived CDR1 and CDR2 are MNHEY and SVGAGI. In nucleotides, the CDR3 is TGTGCCAGCAGTTACTATAGACAGGTGGACTATGGCTACACCTTC. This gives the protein CASSYYRQVDYGYTF.

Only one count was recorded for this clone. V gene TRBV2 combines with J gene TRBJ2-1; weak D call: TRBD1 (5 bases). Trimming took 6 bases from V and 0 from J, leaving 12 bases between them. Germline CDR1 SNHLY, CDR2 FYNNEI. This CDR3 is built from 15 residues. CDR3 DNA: TGTGCCAGCAGCTATCAGGGCTCCTCCTACAATGAGCAGTTCTTC. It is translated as CASSYQGSSYNEQFF.

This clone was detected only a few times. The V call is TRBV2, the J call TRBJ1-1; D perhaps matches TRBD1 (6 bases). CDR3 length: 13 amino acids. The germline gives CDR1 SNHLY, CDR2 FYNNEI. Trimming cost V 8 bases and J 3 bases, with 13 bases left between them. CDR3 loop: CASYTGTYTEAFF. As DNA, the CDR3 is TGTGCCAGCTATACAGGGACGTACACTGAAGCTTTCTTT.

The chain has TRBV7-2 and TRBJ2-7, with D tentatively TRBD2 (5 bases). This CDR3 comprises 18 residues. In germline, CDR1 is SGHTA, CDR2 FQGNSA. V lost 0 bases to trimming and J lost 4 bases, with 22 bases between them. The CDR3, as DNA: TGTGCCAGCAGCTTAGCCGCTAACCGGGATACCCTGCGATACGAGCAGTACTTC. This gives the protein CASSLAANRDTLRYEQYF.

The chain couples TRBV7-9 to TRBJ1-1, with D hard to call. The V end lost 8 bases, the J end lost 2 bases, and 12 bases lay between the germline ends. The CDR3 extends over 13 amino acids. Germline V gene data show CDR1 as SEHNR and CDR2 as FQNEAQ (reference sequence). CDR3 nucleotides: TGTGCCAGCGGCGGCAGCTTTAACACTGAAGCTTTCTTT. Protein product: CASGGSFNTEAFF.

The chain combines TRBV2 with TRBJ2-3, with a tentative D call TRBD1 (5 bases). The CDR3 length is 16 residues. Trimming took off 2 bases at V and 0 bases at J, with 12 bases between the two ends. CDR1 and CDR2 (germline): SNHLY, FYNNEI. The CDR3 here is CASSEIVTASTDTQYF. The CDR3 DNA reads TGTGCCAGCAGTGAAATCGTGACAGCTAGCACAGATACGCAGTATTTT.